Detailed here is one TCR beta chain. The CDR3 is 24 amino acids. The V end lost 1 base, the J end lost 0 bases, and 34 bases lay between the germline ends. The germline V gene encodes CDR1 LGHNA and CDR2 YNFKEQ. The data were taken from a study of technical replicates of blood from a handful of donors. Sequenced by immunoSEQ multiplex PCR; TCRdb stores in-frame clones only, minus some. Of about 16,000 clones in the sample, roughly 86% were seen once. Sequencing input: PBMCs. The gene calls are TRBV4-2 and TRBJ2-1, with D maybe TRBD2 (6 bases). The TCR originated in a human donor in good health. The CDR3 coding sequence is TGTGCCAGCAGCCAAGGTGGGCTGATCACGAGTCCGGGAGCGAACTCAAGCTCCTACAATGAGCAGTTCTTC. This translates into CASSQGGLITSPGANSSSYNEQFF.